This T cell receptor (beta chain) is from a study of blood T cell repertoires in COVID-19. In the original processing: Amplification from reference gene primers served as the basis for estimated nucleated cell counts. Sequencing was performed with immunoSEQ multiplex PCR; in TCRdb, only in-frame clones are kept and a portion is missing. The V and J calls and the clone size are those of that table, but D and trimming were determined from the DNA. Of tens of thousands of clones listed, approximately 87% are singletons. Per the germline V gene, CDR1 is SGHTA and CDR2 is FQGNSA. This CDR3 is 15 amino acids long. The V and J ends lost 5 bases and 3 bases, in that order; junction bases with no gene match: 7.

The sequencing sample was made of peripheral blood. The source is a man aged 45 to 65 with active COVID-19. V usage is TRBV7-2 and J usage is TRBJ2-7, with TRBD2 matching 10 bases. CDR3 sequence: CASSVGSGGSYEQYF. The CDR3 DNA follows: TGTGCCAGCAGCGTAGGTAGCGGGGGGAGCTACGAGCAGTACTTC.